This TCR beta chain emerged from a study of CD8+CD57+ T cells in acquired aplastic anemia (dated 2018 in TCRdb). Background on the whole study: A mean of roughly 2.9 ug of DNA, ranging from roughly 0.19 to 27.4 ug, was extracted from sorted CD4+ and CD8+ cells. Healthy donor samples averaged roughly 9.8 million reads for CD4+ and 11 million to 12 million for CD8+ cells.

Genomic DNA served as template for TCR beta VDJ combination and CDR3 sequence profiling. An Illumina HiSeq 2000 was the platform used for TCR repertoire sequencing. The authors' pipeline ran thus. Repertoire assessment relied on Simpson's diversity index, CDR3 size and DJ length profiles, and TRBV/TRBJ rearrangement plots. The immunodominant clone was defined as the most abundant DNA sequence in deep sequencing data. CDR3 amino acid sequences were checked for sharing between subjects and were compared against published repertoires and the VDJdb database. The public reads were quality trimmed at Q25 with fastp and then assembled into clones with MiXCR by TCRdb, keeping productive beta chains. Under each unique CDR3 protein, matching rows form one entry showing the most common genes and DNA. For this entry, the V and J calls and clone size follow TCRdb and not the study's own pipeline. Counted in this sample were some 130,000 distinct CDR3 sequences; more than 40% of them appeared once. 2.5% of the sample lies in the top ten.

Trimmed from V: 10 bases; trimmed from J: 0 bases; junction bases lacking a gene match: 3. The CDR3 has 13 amino acids, counting the end cysteine and phenylalanine. The DNA shown is the 39-base CDR3, in frame from base 1. CDR1 and CDR2 are read off the germline V gene as ENHRY and SYGVKD. Overall study outcomes, separate from this receptor: Between patients and healthy controls, no significant difference in CD8+ Simpson's diversity was found (P=0.060). Nearly 30 CD8+ CDR3 sequences were found in both patients and controls but appeared to be highly expressed in patients and within the immunodominant clones of the patients.

With respect to this clonotype: Which antigen it targets is not known. One base away there is no much larger clone; base qualities are not given.

TCR repertoires of sorted CD4+ and CD8+ blood T cells from severe aplastic anemia patients and healthy subjects were deep-sequenced in the study. Ficoll-Paque density gradient centrifugation was used to isolate peripheral blood mononuclear cells. Before DNA extraction, CD4+ and CD8+ T cells were sorted by FACS or by magnetic beads. The sample comprised sorted CD4+, CD8+, or CD8+CD57+ T cells (not recorded which) from PBMCs. The origin of this receptor is a human donor in good health, serving as a control. The chain joins TRBV10-3 to TRBJ1-2; 9 bases in the middle match TRBD1. The DNA sequence is as follows: TGTGCCACGGGACAGGGAGCTAACTATGGCTACACCTTC. Translation gives CATGQGANYGYTF.